A selection of T cell receptor beta chains follows, all from one sample in a study of technical replicates of blood from a handful of donors. Profiling relied on immunoSEQ multiplex PCR, and the TCRdb table lists in-frame clones only, not all of them. This table holds some 96,000 clones, around 95% found once. Sequencing input: T cells isolated from PBMCs. These receptors were collected from a human donor in good health. Both conserved end residues are part of each CDR3. A D gene is named only where the DNA matches it firmly. Rows give clone size only sometimes, using once, few, many, or a class for an expanded clone.

d_gene	v_gene	j_gene	abundance	CDR3aa	CDR3nt
NA	TRBV5-4	TRBJ2-3	once	CASSLVAGQTQTDTQYF	TGTGCCAGCAGCTTGGTCGCAGGGCAAACACAAACAGATACGCAGTATTTT
NA	TRBV4-1	TRBJ2-3	NA	CASSLPQGWDTDTQYF	TGCGCCAGCAGCCTTCCTCAGGGGTGGGACACAGATACGCAGTATTTT
NA	TRBV5-4	TRBJ1-1	NA	CASSGGDTEAFF	TGTGCCAGCAGCGGCGGGGACACTGAAGCTTTCTTT
NA	TRBV11-2	TRBJ1-2	NA	CASSLDRANYGYTF	TGTGCCAGCAGCTTGGACAGAGCTAACTATGGCTACACCTTC
TRBD1	TRBV2	TRBJ2-1	NA	CASRSRQGRSRPNEQFF	TGTGCCAGCAGATCCCGACAGGGTCGGAGCCGTCCCAATGAGCAGTTCTTC
NA	TRBV30	TRBJ1-1	NA	CAWSVGGEVAFF	TGTGCCTGGAGTGTAGGCGGGGAGGTAGCTTTCTTT
TRBD2	TRBV28	TRBJ2-6	NA	CASSPLGLAGSGANVLTF	TGTGCCAGCAGCCCCTTGGGACTAGCGGGTTCTGGGGCCAACGTCCTGACTTTC
NA	TRBV5-5	TRBJ1-4	NA	CASSIQGLTNEKLFF	TGTGCCAGCAGCATTCAGGGGCTTACTAATGAAAAACTGTTTTTT
NA	TRBV7-7	TRBJ2-5	NA	CASSSLGQEETQYF	TGTGCCAGCAGCTCCCTAGGTCAAGAGGAGACCCAGTACTTC
NA	TRBV12-2	TRBJ2-2	NA	CASRSSLAGGPRTGELFF	TGTGCAAGTCGCAGTAGCCTAGCGGGAGGGCCGAGAACCGGGGAGCTGTTTTTT
NA	TRBV6-5	TRBJ2-3	NA	CASRNPGTDTQYF	TGTGCCAGCAGAAATCCTGGCACAGATACGCAGTATTTT
TRBD1	TRBV6-1	TRBJ2-7	NA	CASSEAYGRTGFYEQYF	TGTGCCAGCAGTGAAGCTTATGGGCGGACAGGTTTCTACGAGCAGTACTTC
NA	TRBV7-8	TRBJ2-3	NA	CASKNRASAQYF	TGTGCCAGCAAAAACCGGGCTAGCGCGCAGTATTTT
TRBD1	TRBV6-5	TRBJ2-4	NA	CASSPQGAKNIQYF	TGTGCCAGCAGCCCACAGGGGGCCAAAAACATTCAGTACTTC
NA	TRBV15	TRBJ2-2	NA	CATSRDRGRGELFF	TGTGCCACCAGCAGAGATCGGGGAAGGGGGGAGCTGTTTTTT
NA	TRBV5-8	TRBJ1-6	NA	CASTMGRRDSPLHF	TGTGCCAGCACCATGGGGCGACGAGATTCACCCCTCCACTTT
NA	TRBV19	TRBJ1-6	NA	CASLGHNNSPLHF	TGTGCCAGCCTGGGCCATAATAATTCACCCCTCCACTTT